These 27 T cell receptor beta chains came from one sample sequenced in a study of T-cell reconstitution after alpha-beta-depleted transplantation in children. Unique molecular identifiers were used to barcode this TCRbeta library. TCRdb redid the calling of the PCR reads with MiXCR, one entry per CDR3 protein. The data show 85,000 to 120,000 distinct CDR3 sequences, with 4.5% to 7.5% seen just once and 6.1% held by the top ten. The starting material was PBMCs, mostly from graft donor cells, obtained 60 days after TCRalphabeta/CD19-depleted stem cell transplant. These receptors came from a female patient aged 2-15 years who had a stem cell transplant for Fanconi anemia, so the T cells may come from the graft donor.

This clonotype was detected a few times. The chain combines TRBV18 with TRBJ2-7; possibly TRBD1 for D (5 bases). Trimming removed 3 bases at V and 0 bases at J, with 9 bases between. Germline lookup yields CDR1 KGHSH and CDR2 LQKENI. The CDR3 sequence is 14 residues long. CDR3 amino acids: CASSPGPSSYEQYF. DNA of the CDR3: TGTGCCAGCTCACCGGGGCCGAGCTCCTACGAGCAGTACTTC.

The chain couples TRBV15 to TRBJ2-4; D perhaps matches TRBD1 (5 bases). Germline-derived CDR1 and CDR2 are LNHNV and YYDKDF (reference sequence). This CDR3 contains 13 residues. V was shortened by 0 bases and J by 9 bases, with 9 bases between the two germline ends. This CDR3 reads CATSRDPGSIQYF. In DNA, the CDR3 is TGTGCCACCAGCAGAGATCCAGGGTCCATTCAGTACTTC.

This clonotype was recorded a few times. This sequence joins TRBV19 and TRBJ2-1; a possible D gene is TRBD2 (6 bases). The CDR3 contains 14 residues. CDR1 LNHDA and CDR2 SQIVND come from the germline V gene (reference sequence). Between the trimmed V and J ends, which lost 7 bases and 0 bases, there was a span of 10 bases. In DNA form, the CDR3 reads TGTGCCAGTACAGCGACTAGCTCCTACAATGAGCAGTTCTTC. Protein: CASTATSSYNEQFF.

This clonotype has a count of ten or more. The rearrangement uses TRBV5-6 and TRBJ2-7; 12 bases are shared with TRBD1. The germline CDR1 and CDR2 sequences are SGHDT and YYEEEE. The CDR3 extends over 16 amino acids. V shed 4 bases and J 7 bases; nucleotides not matched to a gene: 12. The DNA for the CDR3 is TGTGCCAGCAGCCGGGACCCGGGACAGGGGGCAGAGGAGCAGTACTTC. This encodes CASSRDPGQGAEEQYF.

This clonotype occurred many times. The rearrangement uses TRBV27 and TRBJ2-1; TRBD2 aligns across 7 bases. Germline CDR1 and CDR2: MNHEY and SMNVEV (reference sequence). CDR3 length: 15 amino acids. V lost 2 bases to trimming and J lost 0 bases; unmatched junction nucleotides: 1. CDR3 nucleotides: TGTGCCAGCAGTTTAGGCGGGAGCTCCTACAATGAGCAGTTCTTC. Translating gives CASSLGGSSYNEQFF.

This clonotype was counted at least ten times. The rearrangement uses TRBV29-1 and TRBJ2-1; TRBD2 agrees at 7 bases. The CDR3 length is 12 residues. The germline CDR1 and CDR2 sequences are SQVTM and ANQGSEA. Trimming cost V 7 bases and J 10 bases; bases outside gene matches: 10. The CDR3 DNA reads as TGCAGCGGAGCAGCGGGATTTGGGGAGCAGTTCTTC. Protein: CSGAAGFGEQFF.

There are many counts of this clonotype. The chain carries TRBV5-1 and TRBJ1-2; D is ambiguous. Germline V gives CDR1 SGHRS, CDR2 YFSETQ. V lost 0 bases to trimming and J lost 10 bases, with 10 bases between them. The CDR3 is 12 amino acids. The CDR3 spells CASSLDEATYTF. CDR3 coding DNA: TGCGCCAGCAGCTTGGATGAGGCGACCTACACCTTC.

Only a few counts were recorded for this clonotype. This chain links TRBV6-2 or TRBV6-3 with TRBJ2-1; 11 nucleotides align to TRBD1. This CDR3 spans 15 amino acids. Germline V gene sequence: CDR1 MNHEY, CDR2 SVGEGT. Unmatched junction bases numbered 5, after V lost 2 bases and J lost 8 bases. CDR3 sequence reads: CASSYRRTGGDEQFF. The CDR3 DNA is TGTGCCAGCAGTTACCGCCGGACAGGGGGCGATGAGCAGTTCTTC.

Ten or more counts support this clonotype. The chain employs TRBV10-2 and TRBJ2-2, with unresolved D. Germline CDR1 WSHSY, CDR2 SAAADI. V was cut by 3 bases and J by 4 bases, with 3 bases left in between. The CDR3 is 12 residues long. CDR3 loop: CASSDVTGELFF. CDR3 nucleotides: TGCGCCAGCAGTGATGTCACCGGGGAGCTGTTTTTT.

This clonotype occurred many times. The chain uses TRBV3-1 and TRBJ2-5, with D hard to call. The CDR3 is made up of 13 amino acids. V was shortened by 4 bases and J by 4 bases, with 10 bases between the two germline ends. Per the germline V gene, CDR1 is LGHDT and CDR2 is YNNKEL (reference sequence). The DNA of the CDR3 is TGTGCCAGCAGCCGGGGATTGAGAGAGACCCAGTACTTC. This sequence encodes CASSRGLRETQYF.

This clonotype was seen at least ten times. The chain uses TRBV29-1 and TRBJ2-7; D remains ambiguous. In germline, CDR1 is SQVTM, CDR2 ANQGSEA. Trimming pared 0 bases from V and 0 bases from J, leaving 6 bases between. This CDR3 spans 13 amino acids. CDR3: CSVEEGFSYEQYF. Here the CDR3 DNA reads TGCAGCGTTGAAGAGGGGTTCTCCTACGAGCAGTACTTC.

This clonotype was seen more than once but under ten times. V and J are TRBV5-1 and TRBJ2-4; tentatively, D is TRBD1 (6 bases). This CDR3 contains 14 residues. Germline V gives CDR1 SGHRS, CDR2 YFSETQ. The V end lost 0 bases, the J end lost 5 bases, and 9 bases lay between the germline ends. As DNA, the CDR3 is TGCGCCAGCAGCTTGGGACAGGTCCAAAACATTCAGTACTTC. Translating it yields CASSLGQVQNIQYF.

In this sample, this clonotype turned up a few times. The chain couples TRBV15 to TRBJ2-1; TRBD2 matches 8 bases. Per the germline V gene, CDR1 is LNHNV and CDR2 is YYDKDF (reference sequence). The ends lost 4 bases at V and 5 bases at J; junction bases unmatched: 4. The CDR3 extends over 14 amino acids. CDR3 loop: CATSIGGADNEQFF. The CDR3 nucleotides read TGTGCCACCAGCATCGGGGGGGCGGACAATGAGCAGTTCTTC.

The CDR3 region is CASSQSSGRYYEQYF. In DNA, the CDR3 is TGCGCCAGCAGCCAATCTAGCGGGAGGTACTACGAGCAGTACTTC. The rearrangement joins TRBV4-1 to TRBJ2-7; TRBD2 matches 11 bases. This CDR3 contains 15 residues. CDR1 is MGHRA and CDR2 is YSYEKL in the germline V gene. V lost 2 bases to trimming and J lost 3 bases; unmatched junction nucleotides: 3.

The DNA for the CDR3 is TGTGCCAGCAGTTTACTAGCGGGAGCGCACCAAGAGACCCAGTACTTC. It codes for CASSLLAGAHQETQYF. The chain uses TRBV28 and TRBJ2-5, with 10 bases identical to TRBD2. The CDR3 has 16 amino acids. The germline V gene has CDR1 MDHEN and CDR2 SYDVKM. V was pared by 2 bases and J by 0 bases, with 3 bases of the junction left unmatched.

This clonotype was counted ten times or more. V is TRBV12-3 or TRBV12-4 and J is TRBJ2-3, with TRBD2 identical over 10 bases. There are 16 residues in the CDR3. The trim removed 7 bases at V and 4 bases at J, leaving 11 bases unmatched. The chain's CDR3 is CASKSTAGGPSDTQYF. In nucleotides, the CDR3 is TGTGCCAGCAAGTCCACAGCGGGGGGGCCCTCAGATACGCAGTATTTT.

This clonotype was detected ten times or more. The V and J genes are TRBV5-1 and TRBJ2-2; D unresolved. CDR1 is SGHRS, CDR2 YFSETQ, per germline. Trimming took off 4 bases at V and 0 bases at J, with 7 bases between the two ends. CDR3 size: 14 residues. CDR3: CASSDSTNTGELFF. CDR3 sequence (DNA): TGCGCCAGCAGCGATAGTACGAACACCGGGGAGCTGTTTTTT.

This clonotype has ten or more counts. The chain joins TRBV11-2 to TRBJ2-1; the D gene is possibly TRBD1 (5 bases). Germline V gene data show CDR1 as SGHAT and CDR2 as FQNNGV. The V and J ends lost 7 bases and 6 bases respectively, with 16 bases between them. CDR3 length: 14 residues. CDR3 region: CASTPNAGINEQFF. The CDR3, as DNA: TGTGCCAGCACCCCGAACGCAGGGATCAATGAGCAGTTCTTC.

This clonotype has a count of ten or more. V usage is TRBV12-3 or TRBV12-4 and J usage is TRBJ2-5; D is ambiguous. The CDR3 sequence is 13 residues long. Trimming removed 7 bases at V and 6 bases at J, with 15 bases between. CDR3 in DNA: TGTGCCAGCACCGATAGCCTGGGGAAGACCCAGTACTTC. Translated: CASTDSLGKTQYF.

This clonotype was counted between two and nine times. The chain combines TRBV7-9 with TRBJ2-7, with D possibly being TRBD2 (5 bases). Per germline, CDR1 SEHNR and CDR2 FQNEAQ (reference sequence). CDR3 length: 15 amino acids. The V end lost 3 bases, the J end lost 2 bases, and 14 bases lay between the germline ends. The CDR3 DNA follows: TGTGCCAGCAGCTTCCGAACCGGGGAGCCCTACGAGCAGTACTTC. Translated: CASSFRTGEPYEQYF.

This clonotype showed up many times. V and J are TRBV19 and TRBJ1-1; 7 bases agree with TRBD1. Germline CDR1 and CDR2: LNHDA and SQIVND (reference sequence). The CDR3 sequence is 16 residues long. With 7 bases clipped from V and 4 bases from J, the junction kept 15 bases outside the gene matches. The CDR3 region has the DNA TGTGCCAGTACCCCCGGGGGGCGTCAGGGGGTCACTGAAGCTTTCTTT. It specifies CASTPGGRQGVTEAFF.

This clonotype was counted at least ten times. The chain joins TRBV7-7 to TRBJ2-1; 8 bases are shared with TRBD2. Trimming cost V 4 bases and J 8 bases; bases outside gene matches: 10. This CDR3 spans 15 amino acids. The V gene's germline CDR1 is SSHAT and CDR2 FNYEAQ (reference sequence). CDR3 protein: CASSSGLATSDEQFF. The CDR3 DNA follows: TGTGCCAGCAGCTCAGGACTAGCCACATCAGATGAGCAGTTCTTC.

This clonotype was counted at least ten times. The genes are TRBV20-1 and TRBJ2-5; D is perhaps TRBD1 (7 bases). Germline CDR1 is DFQATT and CDR2 is SNEGSKA (reference sequence). CDR3 size: 18 residues. Trimming stripped 0 bases from V and 2 bases from J, with 22 bases between. The CDR3 region is CSARDLNSGGQDQETQYF. CDR3 DNA: TGCAGTGCTAGAGATCTTAATAGCGGCGGACAGGATCAAGAGACCCAGTACTTC.

This clonotype was seen ten or more times. The chain couples TRBV20-1 to TRBJ2-1, with no clear D. The ends were cut back, 5 bases at V and 3 bases at J, with 8 bases in the middle. Germline V CDR1 and CDR2: DFQATT, SNEGSKA (reference sequence). The CDR3 is 12 residues long. The CDR3 DNA is TGCAGTGCTTCAGCTAGCTACAATGAGCAGTTCTTC. Its protein is CSASASYNEQFF.

This clonotype was seen many times. The V call is TRBV19, the J call TRBJ2-3; 11 nucleotides line up with TRBD2. Germline CDR1 LNHDA, CDR2 SQIVND (reference sequence). After removal of 9 bases from V and 2 bases from J, the junction contained 7 bases not matched to a gene. This CDR3 region has 15 residues. Written as DNA, the CDR3 is TGTGCCAGCAGCCCTAGCGGGGGGCTCACAGATACGCAGTATTTT. It specifies CASSPSGGLTDTQYF. Full variable domain (rest looked up from reference TRBV19 and TRBJ2-3): DGGITQSPKYLFRKEGQNVTLSCEQNLNHDAMYWYRQDPGQGLRLIYYSQIVNDFQKGDIAEGYSVSREKKESFPLTVTSAQKNPTAFYLCASSPSGGLTDTQYFGPGTRLTVL.

This clonotype was counted a few times. J is TRBJ2-7 and V is TRBV18; 8 bases agree with TRBD2. This CDR3 has 16 amino acids. The J segment lost 4 bases and the V segment lost 4 bases, leaving 12 bases of the junction unmatched. The germline gives CDR1 KGHSH, CDR2 LQKENI. CDR3 DNA sequence: TGTGCCAGCTCACTTAGCGGGACGCCAACACGATACGAGCAGTACTTC. This gives the protein CASSLSGTPTRYEQYF. Full variable domain (missing parts from reference TRBV18 and TRBJ2-7): NAGVMQNPRHLVRRRGQEARLRCSPMKGHSHVYWYRQLPEEGLKFMVYLQKENIIDESGMPKERFSAEFPKEGPSILRIQQVVRGDSAAYFCASSLSGTPTRYEQYFGPGTRLTVT.

The V and J genes are TRBV6-2 or TRBV6-3 and TRBJ1-1, with 7 bases matching TRBD1. V was pared by 6 bases and J by 0 bases, with 7 bases of the junction left unmatched. The CDR3 has 15 amino acids. Germline CDR1 is MNHEY and CDR2 is SVGEGT. The CDR3 sequence is CASRPGTVMNTEAFF. DNA for the CDR3: TGTGCCAGCAGACCCGGGACAGTGATGAACACTGAAGCTTTCTTT.